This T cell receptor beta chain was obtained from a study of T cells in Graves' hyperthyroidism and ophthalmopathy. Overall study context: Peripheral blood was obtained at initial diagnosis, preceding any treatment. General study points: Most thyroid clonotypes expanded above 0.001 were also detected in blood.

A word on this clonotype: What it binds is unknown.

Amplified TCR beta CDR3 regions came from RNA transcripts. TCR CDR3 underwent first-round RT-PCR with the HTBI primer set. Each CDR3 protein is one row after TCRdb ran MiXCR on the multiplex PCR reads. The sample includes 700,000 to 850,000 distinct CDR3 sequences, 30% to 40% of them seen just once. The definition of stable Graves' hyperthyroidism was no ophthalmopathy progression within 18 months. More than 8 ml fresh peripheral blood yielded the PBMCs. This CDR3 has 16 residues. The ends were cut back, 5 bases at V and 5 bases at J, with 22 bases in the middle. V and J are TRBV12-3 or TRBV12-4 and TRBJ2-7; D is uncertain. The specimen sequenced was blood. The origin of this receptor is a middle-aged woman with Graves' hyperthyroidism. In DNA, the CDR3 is TGTGCCAGCAGTCCCCACCGACGACGGCCAGCCAACGAGCAGTACTTC. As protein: CASSPHRRRPANEQYF.